The clone carrying this T cell receptor (beta chain) has more than one count but fewer than ten. As yet, its antigen is unknown. The data belong to a study of blood T cells in healthy people across ages. Study-wide points: Long-lived donors carried more naive CD4+ cells and greater diversity than aged donors.

Primed by a sample-barcoded 5' primer and a J-beta primer mix, a second PCR proceeded for roughly 7 to 11 cycles. TCRdb independently ran MiXCR on the 5' RACE reads; one entry per CDR3 protein. The sample yields 450,000 to 650,000 distinct CDR3 sequences, around 24% seen once. V gave up 8 bases and J gave up 6 bases, with 21 bases separating them. Germline V gene lookup returns CDR1 MNHNY and CDR2 SVGAGI (reference sequence). CDR3 length: 15 amino acids. These data also featured in a second study, about T cells of mothers and their children. That work adds: All donors were healthy and Caucasian; they were a few mothers and their six children. Reverse transcription into cDNA received all extracted RNA, at 1.5 ug per 15 ul. Each mother yielded more than 10 million TCR beta CDR3 reads. Each child yielded a few million reads.

The sequencing sample was made of blood. The J gene is TRBJ2-3, the V gene TRBV6-6, with D uncertain. The origin of this receptor is a boy aged 5-17 years in good health. The CDR3 loop is CASGLGRQVGDTQYF. CDR3 DNA sequence: TGTGCCAGCGGGCTTGGCAGGCAAGTGGGGGATACGCAGTATTTT.